Sequencing of this T cell receptor (beta chain) was carried out in a study of blood T cell repertoires in COVID-19. Study-level information: There were acute and convalescent COVID-19 samples, and they came from the United States, Italy and Spain. PBMCs, B-cell-depleted T cells, or T cells provided the cDNA or gDNA that made up the material.

J lost 2 bases, V lost 3 bases, and 5 bases had no gene match. The CDR3 extends over 15 amino acids. From germline, CDR1 is LGHDT and CDR2 YNNKEL (reference sequence). Methods used by the authors: Nucleated cell counts were estimated from reference gene primer amplification. Sequenced by immunoSEQ multiplex PCR; TCRdb stores in-frame clones only, minus some. V and J calls and clone size are those listed in that table; D and trimming were worked out from the DNA. The repertoire holds around 300,000 clones, with 89% as singletons. Sequencing was done on a sample of peripheral blood. The J gene is TRBJ2-3, the V gene TRBV3-1 (or the pseudogene TRBV3-2); TRBD2 matches at 7 bases. The TCR sequence derives from a middle-aged woman who had recovered from COVID-19. CDR3 DNA sequence: TGTGCCAGCAGCCAGGGGACTACGTACACAGATACGCAGTATTTT. Protein sequence: CASSQGTTYTDTQYF.